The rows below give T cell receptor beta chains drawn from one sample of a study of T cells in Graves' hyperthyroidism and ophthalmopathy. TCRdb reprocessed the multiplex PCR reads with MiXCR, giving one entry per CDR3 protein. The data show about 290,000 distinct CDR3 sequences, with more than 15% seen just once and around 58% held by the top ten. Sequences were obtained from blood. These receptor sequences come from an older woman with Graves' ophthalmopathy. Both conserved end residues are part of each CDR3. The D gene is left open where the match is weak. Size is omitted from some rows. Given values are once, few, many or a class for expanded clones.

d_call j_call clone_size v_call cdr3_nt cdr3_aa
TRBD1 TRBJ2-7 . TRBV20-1 TGCAGTGCCCTCCGGACAGGGGTTACTTCTTTCTACGAGCAGTACTTC CSALRTGVTSFYEQYF
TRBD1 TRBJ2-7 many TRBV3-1 TGTGCCAGCAGCCAACCTGGGACAGGAACCTACGAGCAGTACTTC CASSQPGTGTYEQYF
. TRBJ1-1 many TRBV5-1 TGCGCCAGCAGCCCCGGGCCCCGATGGAACACTGAAGCTTTCTTT CASSPGPRWNTEAFF
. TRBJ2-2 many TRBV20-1 TGCAGCCCCTCAGAATACACCGGGGAGCTGTTTTTT CSPSEYTGELFF
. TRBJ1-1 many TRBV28 TGTGCCAGCAGTCCCCCTCATTTGGGCAGCTATCACACTGAAGCTTTCTTT CASSPPHLGSYHTEAFF
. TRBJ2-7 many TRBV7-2 TGTGCCAGCAGCTTAGCAGGTGTTACAGGGAGGGACGAGCAGTACTTC CASSLAGVTGRDEQYF
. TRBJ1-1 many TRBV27 TGTGCCAGCAGTGGCCGGCGGAACACTGAAGCTTTCTTT CASSGRRNTEAFF
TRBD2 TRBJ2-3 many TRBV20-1 TGCAGTGCTAGAGCGGGGGGGCCCTCAGATACGCAGTATTTT CSARAGGPSDTQYF
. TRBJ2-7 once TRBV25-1 TGTGCCAGCAGTGAACTTATATCCTACGAGCAGTACTTC CASSELISYEQYF
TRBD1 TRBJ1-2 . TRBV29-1 TGCAGCGTTGCCGGGACAGGGAATTATGGCTACACCTTC CSVAGTGNYGYTF
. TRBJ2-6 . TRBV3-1 TGTGCCAGCAGCCAAGACAAGGGGGTTGGGGCCAACGTCCTGACTTTC CASSQDKGVGANVLTF
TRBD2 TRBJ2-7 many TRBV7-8 TGTGCCAGCAGCTTAACCAGAGCTACTAGCGGGGCCTACGAGCAGTACTTC CASSLTRATSGAYEQYF
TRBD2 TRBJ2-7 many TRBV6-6 TGTGCCAGCAGTTACTCAACGGGGGGATCCTACGAGCAGTACTTC CASSYSTGGSYEQYF
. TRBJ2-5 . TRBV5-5 TGTGCCAGCAGCCCCCACGGAGGGCGGGTATTCTCGGAGACCCAGTACTTC CASSPHGGRVFSETQYF
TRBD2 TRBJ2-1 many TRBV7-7 TGTGCCAGCAGCTTAGCGGGACTAGCGGGAACTAATGAGCAGTTCTTC CASSLAGLAGTNEQFF
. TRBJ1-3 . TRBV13 TGTGCCAGCAGCTGGCTGGACAGCCGCTCTGGAAACACCATATATTTT CASSWLDSRSGNTIYF
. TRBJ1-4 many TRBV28 TGTGCCAGCAGCCCCGACAGGTGGAAGGGAAAACTGTTTTTT CASSPDRWKGKLFF